A single sample is the source of the 20 T cell receptor beta chains below, sequenced in a study of vaccination effects on CD4 cells after COVID-19 (dated by TCRdb to between 2021 and 2024). These receptors have no known antigen. The library was built by means of the immunoSEQ multiplex PCR assay. TCRdb limited this immuneACCESS table to in-frame rearrangements with V and J called. A share of clones is missing; checked studies link under half to unresolved V genes, and the rest is unexplained. The sample table lists under 40,000 clones, almost 85% of them with a count of one. Clones ranked in the top ten supply 1.5% to 2.5% of the sample. To identify antigen-specific CD4+ T cell clonotypes by their expansion, the ViraFEST assay first stimulated PBMC with viral peptide pools and then applied TCR sequencing. After less than 13 days of culture, CD4+ T cells were isolated with the EasySep CD4+ T cell isolation kit. Each participant got two doses of an mRNA SARS-CoV-2 vaccine, either BNT162b2 or mRNA-1273.

The sequences come from CD4+ T cells from PBMCs cultured with HCoV-NL63 spike peptides, collected after COVID-19 vaccination. Per the publication, the cell subset or site label means: HCoV-NL63 spike overlapping peptide pool stimulation. The receptors shown here come from a human donor who received a COVID-19 vaccine. Some clones in this sample may be carry-over from other donors' samples.

This rearrangement joins TRBV7-2 to TRBJ1-6, with D possibly matching TRBD1 (6 bases). Trimming took 5 bases from V and 4 from J, leaving 21 bases between them. The germline gives CDR1 SGHTA, CDR2 FQGNSA. The CDR3 loop spans 18 amino acids. Here the CDR3 DNA reads TGTGCCAGCAGCCCCACCTCCACCCGGACAGCTTATAATTCACCCCTCCACTTT. Its translation: CASSPTSTRTAYNSPLHF.

The chain uses TRBV18 and TRBJ2-5; D unresolved. The CDR3 contains 13 residues. CDR1 is KGHSH, CDR2 LQKENI, per germline. The V end lost 0 bases, the J end lost 5 bases, and 7 bases lay between the germline ends. CDR3 sequence reads: CASSPPTVETQYF. CDR3 DNA: TGTGCCAGCTCACCACCGACCGTGGAGACCCAGTACTTC.

This clone was counted a single time. The V gene is TRBV6-5, the J gene TRBJ2-5, with D tentatively TRBD1 (6 bases). This CDR3 contains 16 residues. Germline-derived CDR1 and CDR2 are MNHEY and SVGAGI. Trimming took off 4 bases at V and 1 base at J, with 16 bases between the two ends. CDR3 in amino acids: CASSLYTGTFQETQYF. The CDR3 DNA is TGTGCCAGCAGTTTATATACCGGGACATTCCAAGAGACCCAGTACTTC.

The V and J genes are TRBV29-1 and TRBJ1-2, with a possible D match to TRBD1 (6 bases). The CDR3 has 13 residues. V was shortened by 4 bases and J by 12 bases, with 21 bases between the two germline ends. CDR1 and CDR2 (germline): SQVTM, ANQGSEA. In nucleotides, the CDR3 is TGCAGCGTTGCCCCTACAGGGACGGGGGACAACACCTTC. This gives the protein CSVAPTGTGDNTF.

The V gene is TRBV5-1, the J gene TRBJ2-6, with a possible D match to TRBD1 (6 bases). V lost 7 bases and J lost 4, with 12 bases in between. CDR1 SGHRS and CDR2 YFSETQ come from the germline V gene. The CDR3 has 14 amino acids. The CDR3 region has the DNA TGCGCCAGCGAGGACAGTCCCGGGGCCAACGTCCTGACTTTC. Translation: CASEDSPGANVLTF.

This sequence joins TRBV5-1 and TRBJ1-4; 10 positions agree with TRBD1. The CDR3 sequence is 14 residues long. Germline V gene lookup returns CDR1 SGHRS and CDR2 YFSETQ. The trim removed 3 bases at V and 6 bases at J, leaving 2 bases unmatched. The CDR3 region has the DNA TGCGCCAGCAGCTGGGGGACAGGGGATGAAAAACTGTTTTTT. This codes for CASSWGTGDEKLFF.

The chain carries TRBV10-3 and TRBJ2-1; TRBD2 aligns across 7 bases. V dropped 3 bases and J dropped 8; count of bases not matched to a gene: 7. The CDR3 has 14 amino acids. The germline V gene has CDR1 ENHRY and CDR2 SYGVKD. CDR3 coding DNA: TGTGCCATCAGTGACTCAGGACTAGACGATGAGCAGTTCTTC. Translation gives CAISDSGLDDEQFF.

This clone was seen once. V usage is TRBV6-6 and J usage is TRBJ2-7; TRBD1 or TRBD2 may be the D gene (5 bases each). This CDR3 has 13 residues. The V and J ends lost 0 bases and 3 bases respectively, with 6 bases between them. The germline CDR1 and CDR2 sequences are MNHNY and SVGAGI (reference sequence). CDR3 in DNA: TGTGCCAGCAGTTACTCGAGGGGCTACGAGCAGTACGTC. Amino acid sequence: CASSYSRGYEQYV.

The chain combines TRBV18 with TRBJ2-5; possible D gene TRBD1, 5 bases. Germline V gene lookup returns CDR1 KGHSH and CDR2 LQKENI. The CDR3 length is 13 residues. The V end was cut by 3 bases, the J end by 3 bases, with 8 bases between. CDR3 protein: CASSPGREETQYF. The CDR3 DNA is TGTGCCAGCTCACCCGGCAGGGAAGAGACCCAGTACTTC.

In its sample, this clone was seen a few times. The chain recombines TRBV27 with TRBJ1-1; no firm D call. Per the germline V gene, CDR1 is MNHEY and CDR2 is SMNVEV (reference sequence). The CDR3 is made up of 15 amino acids. Trimming pared 7 bases from V and 5 bases from J, leaving 20 bases between. The CDR3: CASNPIDGRRTEAFF. CDR3 nucleotides: TGTGCCAGCAATCCCATTGACGGCAGAAGGACTGAAGCTTTCTTT.

The gene calls are TRBV27 and TRBJ1-4; the D gene is possibly TRBD1 (5 bases). Germline V gene lookup returns CDR1 MNHEY and CDR2 SMNVEV (reference sequence). Deletions cut 5 bases from V and 8 bases from J, with 18 bases between. The CDR3 loop spans 15 amino acids. The CDR3 here is CASSPTGTFPEKLFF. Written as DNA, the CDR3 is TGTGCCAGCAGTCCCACTGGGACTTTTCCAGAAAAACTGTTTTTT.

CDR3 region: CASSSRPLGTETQYF. In nucleotides, the CDR3 is TGTGCCAGCAGTTCTCGGCCGCTTGGTACGGAGACCCAGTACTTC. The chain joins TRBV27 to TRBJ2-5; D ambiguous. The CDR3 has 15 amino acids. Trimming pared 4 bases from V and 5 bases from J, leaving 17 bases between. Germline V gives CDR1 MNHEY, CDR2 SMNVEV (reference sequence).

The chain links TRBV5-1 to TRBJ2-1; D perhaps matches TRBD1 (6 bases). Looked up from germline, CDR1 is SGHRS and CDR2 is YFSETQ. The V end lost 0 bases, the J end lost 4 bases, and 8 bases lay between the germline ends. The CDR3 is 14 amino acids. CDR3 nucleotides: TGCGCCAGCAGCTTGGACAGGGCATACAATGAGCAGTTCTTC. Protein product: CASSLDRAYNEQFF. Variable domain in full (rest from reference TRBV5-1 and TRBJ2-1): KAGVTQTPRYLIKTRGQQVTLSCSPISGHRSVSWYQQTPGQGLQFLFEYFSETQRNKGNFPGRFSGRQFSNSRSEMNVSTLELGDSALYLCASSLDRAYNEQFFGPGTRLTVL.

The chain employs TRBV2 and TRBJ2-1; unclear D gene. The CDR3 spans 15 residues. V was shortened by 1 base and J by 3 bases, with 10 bases between the two germline ends. The germline gives CDR1 SNHLY, CDR2 FYNNEI. For the CDR3, the DNA is TGTGCCAGCAGTGAAGGGGGTTTTAGCTACAATGAGCAGTTCTTC. Protein sequence: CASSEGGFSYNEQFF.

The genes are TRBV4-2 and TRBJ2-5, with D perhaps assigned TRBD1 or TRBD2 (5 bases each). V lost 4 bases and J 1 base, leaving 13 bases between the germline ends. Looked up from germline, CDR1 is LGHNA and CDR2 is YNFKEQ. The CDR3 extends over 15 amino acids. DNA for the CDR3: TGTGCCAGCAGCCCGGGGACCGACTCCCAAGAGACCCAGTACTTC. It is translated as CASSPGTDSQETQYF.

V usage is TRBV3-1 (or the pseudogene TRBV3-2) and J usage is TRBJ2-1; a weak D match, TRBD2 (6 bases). This CDR3 spans 15 amino acids. V lost 4 bases, J lost 4 bases, and 14 bases lay in between. Germline CDR1 and CDR2: LGHDT and YNNKEL (reference sequence). The CDR3 sequence: CASSPTRGWYNEQFF. The DNA of the CDR3 is TGTGCCAGCAGCCCGACTAGAGGTTGGTACAATGAGCAGTTCTTC.

This chain joins TRBV12-5 and TRBJ1-3; no clear D. Trimming left V 8 bases short and J 1 base short, with 0 bases between. The V gene's germline CDR1 is LGHNT and CDR2 FRNRAP. The CDR3 consists of 10 residues. The CDR3 is CASSGNTIYF. In nucleotides, the CDR3 is TGTGCTAGTTCTGGAAACACCATATATTTT.

V usage is TRBV3-1 (or the pseudogene TRBV3-2) and J usage is TRBJ2-3; no definite D call. There are 13 residues in the CDR3. Germline lookup yields CDR1 LGHDT and CDR2 YNNKEL (reference sequence). V was cut by 4 bases and J by 7 bases, with 12 bases left in between. The CDR3 here is CASSRLPANTQYF. CDR3 coding DNA: TGTGCCAGCAGCCGACTCCCGGCGAATACGCAGTATTTT.

The rearrangement joins TRBV2 to TRBJ2-6; maybe TRBD1 (6 bases). Trimming pared 7 bases from V and 3 bases from J, leaving 16 bases between. The CDR3 sequence is 16 residues long. The V gene's germline CDR1 is SNHLY and CDR2 FYNNEI. CDR3 DNA: TGTGCCAGCACTCAAATTGGGGGACATGGGGCCAACGTCCTGACTTTC. As protein: CASTQIGGHGANVLTF.

This rearrangement joins TRBV6-2 or TRBV6-3 to TRBJ2-7; TRBD2 agrees at 7 bases. The J segment lost 7 bases and the V segment lost 2 bases, leaving 5 bases of the junction unmatched. CDR3 size: 13 residues. Germline assignment: CDR1 MNHEY and CDR2 SVGEGT. CDR3: CASSYIAGGEQYV. Written as DNA, the CDR3 is TGTGCCAGCAGTTACATCGCCGGGGGGGAGCAGTACGTC.